This T cell receptor beta chain was profiled in a study of blood T cell repertoires in COVID-19. Study as a whole: Specimens from acute and convalescent COVID-19 originated in the United States, Italy and Spain. T cells, B-cell-depleted T cells, or PBMCs supplied cDNA or gDNA.

The table came from immunoSEQ multiplex PCR; TCRdb's copy has only in-frame clones and leaves some out. The sample contains some 96,000 clones, just under 85% of which appear only once. Germline V gene sequence: CDR1 SGHAT, CDR2 FQDESV (reference sequence). V was cut by 2 bases and J by 4 bases, with 9 bases left in between. This CDR3 spans 14 amino acids. The chain recombines TRBV11-1 with TRBJ2-1; D is possibly TRBD2 (5 bases). The sequence was collected from a man aged 50-60 years with active or convalescent COVID-19. The specimen sequenced was peripheral blood. The CDR3 DNA follows: TGTGCCAGCAGCTTAACGGGAATGTACAATGAGCAGTTCTTC. Residues: CASSLTGMYNEQFF.